This TCR beta chain originates from a study of shared clonotypes between healthy human individuals. Study outcomes and limitations: Represented diversity (both genetic and exposure-history) was limited by the small number of donors.

A word on this clone: Its antigen is not identified.

None of the donors, who were healthy HIV-negative adults, had recently had acute infections or vaccinations. Without sorting, samples used tens of millions of PBMCs for genomic DNA. The germline V and J ends were trimmed by 1 base and 4 bases, with 7 bases remaining between them. CDR3 length equals 14 residues. In germline, CDR1 is LNHDA, CDR2 SQIVND (reference sequence). Input per replicate PCR of unsorted PBMC was 300 ng DNA, corresponding to some 30,000 T cell genomes. Profiled with immunoSEQ multiplex PCR; TCRdb holds only in-frame clones, not every one. The sample includes 470,000 or so clones, 81% of them seen just once.

The V gene is TRBV19, the J gene TRBJ1-4, with D possibly TRBD1 on 5 matching bases. This TCR was sampled from a woman aged 40-49 years in good health. Some clones in this sample may be carry-over from other donors' samples. Sample: PBMCs. The CDR3 sequence: CASSIGQFNEKLFF. In DNA form, the CDR3 reads TGTGCCAGTAGTATAGGACAGTTTAATGAAAAACTGTTTTTT.